Here is one T cell receptor beta chain with its context. The antigen remains unidentified. This CDR3 contains 13 residues. Trimming removed 8 bases at V and 0 bases at J, with 7 bases between. The data belong to a study of STAT3 mutations in large granular lymphocyte leukemia. Background on the study: Roughly two fifths of treated T-LGLL patients showed hematologic response to immunosuppression.

Broader study findings: After therapy, about 35% of the 18 patients switched clonotypes, all new clones STAT3 wild type. At least one immunodominant TCR beta clonotype appeared in every T-cell large granular lymphocyte leukemia patient. Some patients had dominant TCR clones larger than their STAT3 mutant burden.

Measured with immunoSEQ multiplex PCR; TCRdb has only the in-frame clones, and not every one. The sample consists of several thousand clones, approximately 91% of them appearing once. The rearrangement uses TRBV23-1 and TRBJ1-4; D is unresolved. TRBV23-1 is sorted into the ORF group, with uncertain function. The sequenced sample consisted of peripheral blood mononuclear cells. This TCR was recovered from a man aged 80 or over with T-cell large granular lymphocyte leukemia. Some clones in this sample may be carry-over from other donors' samples. The CDR3 protein is CASRRATNEKLFF. In nucleotides, the CDR3 is TGCGCCAGCCGGAGGGCAACTAATGAAAAACTGTTTTTT.